The 3 T cell receptor beta chains below come from one sample, sequenced in a study of human T cells and chemical hapten exposure. Unfractionated whole blood yielded total RNA. TCRdb redid the calling of the 5' RACE reads with MiXCR, one entry per CDR3 protein. The repertoire holds over 95,000 distinct CDR3 sequences, with around 20% as singletons. The source of these receptors is a human donor in good health.

This clonotype came up a few times. J is TRBJ2-1 and V is TRBV20-1, with TRBD2 as a possible D gene (6 bases). The CDR3 runs to 14 residues. V lost 4 bases to trimming and J lost 3 bases, with 13 bases between them. In germline, CDR1 is DFQATT, CDR2 SNEGSKA (reference sequence). The CDR3 coding sequence is TGCAGTGCTACGGGGGACTCATACTACAATGAGCAGTTCTTC. Its protein is CSATGDSYYNEQFF.

The chain has TRBV7-8 and TRBJ2-3; D might be TRBD2 (9 bases). This CDR3 has 16 residues. With 5 bases removed from V and 2 bases from J, the gap between germline ends came to 17 bases. The germline V gene encodes CDR1 SGHVS and CDR2 FQNEAQ. CDR3 residues: CASSQGASGDTDTQYF. DNA of the CDR3: TGTGCCAGCAGCCAGGGGGCTAGCGGGGACACAGATACGCAGTATTTT.

The chain combines TRBV5-1 with TRBJ1-3; D ambiguous. The V and J ends lost 0 bases and 3 bases respectively, with 13 bases between them. CDR3 length: 16 residues. Germline CDR1 is SGHRS and CDR2 is YFSETQ. The chain's CDR3 is CASSLGPRESGNTIYF. The DNA for the CDR3 is TGCGCCAGCAGCTTGGGCCCTAGGGAGAGTGGAAACACCATATATTTT.